The 32 T cell receptor beta chains given below trace back to one sample, sequenced in a study of Ad26.COV2.S vaccination and SARS-CoV-2 variants. Treatment meaning: about 20 received Ad26.COV2.S at low or high dose, single or two shots; about 5 received placebo; per-sample allocation not given. Sampling occurred on day 63 after the first vaccine or placebo injection. Only in-frame clones appear in the TCRdb table, and some are missing; sequencing was by immunoSEQ multiplex PCR. The sample lists approximately 460,000 clones; about nine tenths were seen once. The sequenced sample was peripheral blood, obtained in a trial of Ad26.COV2.S vaccine versus placebo. These receptors all stem from a person aged 18-60 years who received the Ad26.COV2.S COVID-19 vaccine or a placebo.

The V gene is TRBV27, the J gene TRBJ2-7; 9 nucleotides line up with TRBD2. In germline, CDR1 is MNHEY, CDR2 SMNVEV (reference sequence). The CDR3 sequence is 17 residues long. With V trimmed by 8 bases and J by 0 bases, 14 bases remained unmatched. The CDR3 nucleotides are TGTGCCAGCTCGAAGTCACAGGGACTAGCCGACTCCTACGAGCAGTACTTC. Amino acids: CASSKSQGLADSYEQYF.

This chain uses TRBV6-2 or TRBV6-3 with TRBJ1-3; 7 positions agree with TRBD1. CDR3 length equals 17 residues. CDR1 and CDR2 (germline): MNHEY, SVGEGT. Germline trimming cut 2 bases from V and 0 bases from J; bases unmatched to any gene: 7. In DNA form, the CDR3 reads TGTGCCAGCAGTTACCCCGCGGACAGGAGCTCTGGAAACACCATATATTTT. It codes for CASSYPADRSSGNTIYF.

V and J are TRBV19 and TRBJ2-1; TRBD2 aligns across 7 bases. Germline V CDR1 and CDR2: LNHDA, SQIVND (reference sequence). V lost 9 bases and J lost 0; bases outside the gene matches: 8. This CDR3 contains 15 residues. The chain's CDR3 is CASRVGGSSYNEQFF. For the CDR3, the DNA is TGTGCCAGCCGCGTAGGCGGGAGCTCCTACAATGAGCAGTTCTTC.

The chain is built from TRBV30 and TRBJ1-6, with unresolved D. Germline V gene data show CDR1 as GTSNPN and CDR2 as SVGIG (reference sequence). V lost 2 bases to trimming and J lost 7 bases, with 21 bases between them. The CDR3 is 17 amino acids. DNA for the CDR3: TGTGCCTGGAGTCGTACGGGAGAAGGGCCGGGGAATTCACCCCTCCACTTT. Amino acid sequence: CAWSRTGEGPGNSPLHF. Using reference TRBV30 and TRBJ1-6 for the parts outside the CDR3, the full variable domain is SQTIHQWPATLVQPVGSPLSLECTVEGTSNPNLYWYRQAAGRGLQLLFYSVGIGQISSEVPQNLSASRPQDRQFILSSKKLLLSDSGFYLCAWSRTGEGPGNSPLHFGNGTRLTVT.

The chain has TRBV15 and TRBJ2-1; no definite D call. Germline CDR1 LNHNV, CDR2 YYDKDF (reference sequence). CDR3 length: 13 residues. Trimming cost V 3 bases and J 12 bases, with 15 bases left between them. The CDR3 protein is CATSSGLQPGQFF. CDR3 nucleotides: TGTGCCACCAGCAGTGGATTACAGCCGGGGCAGTTCTTC.

V is TRBV28 and J is TRBJ2-3, with D uncertain. The CDR3 spans 12 residues. Between the trimmed V and J ends, which lost 7 bases and 6 bases, there was a span of 11 bases. Germline values: CDR1 MDHEN, CDR2 SYDVKM. The CDR3 loop is CASTTATDTQYF. The DNA of the CDR3 is TGTGCCAGCACTACGGCCACCGATACGCAGTATTTT.

This rearrangement joins TRBV7-9 to TRBJ1-2; TRBD1 matches 7 bases. Germline CDR1 and CDR2: SEHNR and FQNEAQ (reference sequence). V lost 1 base and J lost 4; bases outside the gene matches: 6. This CDR3 is 15 amino acids long. Here the CDR3 reads CASSLGRDRAYGYTF. In nucleotides, the CDR3 is TGTGCCAGCAGCTTAGGTCGGGACAGAGCCTATGGCTACACCTTC.

The chain recombines TRBV6-2 or TRBV6-3 with TRBJ1-6, with a tentative D call TRBD1 (5 bases). V dropped 5 bases and J dropped 4 bases, with 9 bases sitting between them. CDR1 is MNHEY and CDR2 is SVGEGT in the germline V gene. The CDR3 is 14 amino acids. DNA of the CDR3: TGTGCCAGCAGTCCGGGACTGTATAATTCACCCCTCCACTTT. It translates to CASSPGLYNSPLHF.

The V gene is TRBV30, the J gene TRBJ1-4, with D unclear. This CDR3 is 13 amino acids long. Germline CDR1 is GTSNPN and CDR2 is SVGIG (reference sequence). V lost 5 bases, J lost 1 base, and 8 bases lay in between. The CDR3 reads CAWGWGTNEKLFF. CDR3 DNA sequence: TGTGCCTGGGGTTGGGGAACTAATGAAAAACTGTTTTTT.

This clone is a singleton in its sample. This chain connects TRBV6-2 or TRBV6-3 to TRBJ1-1; 7 bases fit TRBD1. V shed 5 bases, J shed 5 bases, and the junction held 8 bases outside the gene matches. The V gene's germline CDR1 is MNHEY and CDR2 SVGEGT. The CDR3 consists of 14 residues. Here the CDR3 DNA reads TGTGCCAGCAGTAACAACGACAGGGTTACTGAAGCTTTCTTT. Encoded protein: CASSNNDRVTEAFF.

The chain joins TRBV30 to TRBJ1-4, with D possibly matching TRBD1 (5 bases). CDR3 size: 16 residues. V lost 1 base and J lost 2, with 14 bases in between. CDR1 GTSNPN and CDR2 SVGIG come from the germline V gene (reference sequence). CDR3 protein: CAWSGVQGLTNEKLFF. DNA of the CDR3: TGTGCCTGGAGTGGGGTCCAGGGCTTGACTAATGAAAAACTGTTTTTT. Using reference TRBV30 and TRBJ1-4 for the parts outside the CDR3, the full variable domain is SQTIHQWPATLVQPVGSPLSLECTVEGTSNPNLYWYRQAAGRGLQLLFYSVGIGQISSEVPQNLSASRPQDRQFILSSKKLLLSDSGFYLCAWSGVQGLTNEKLFFGSGTQLSVL.

The chain uses TRBV27 and TRBJ2-5, with D perhaps TRBD1 (6 bases). This CDR3 spans 14 amino acids. Germline-derived CDR1 and CDR2 are MNHEY and SMNVEV (reference sequence). The V and J ends lost 8 bases and 2 bases respectively, with 15 bases between them. CDR3 DNA sequence: TGTGCCAGCCGATCAGGGGCTCTGCAAGAGACCCAGTACTTC. Translated, it gives CASRSGALQETQYF.

The rearrangement uses TRBV28 and TRBJ2-7; 8 positions agree with TRBD2. V lost 7 bases, J lost 2 bases, and 7 bases stayed unmatched. The CDR3 runs 14 residues. Per the germline V gene, CDR1 is MDHEN and CDR2 is SYDVKM. The DNA for the CDR3 is TGTGCCAGCAAGAAGGAGCGGGAGCCCTACGAGCAGTACTTC. Translation gives CASKKEREPYEQYF.

This chain connects TRBV3-1 (or the pseudogene TRBV3-2) to TRBJ2-1, with 13 nucleotides matching TRBD2. This CDR3 is built from 17 residues. Trimming took 3 bases from V and 9 from J; bases not matched to a gene: 11. Germline-derived CDR1 and CDR2 are LGHDT and YNNKEL (reference sequence). DNA for the CDR3: TGTGCCAGCAGCCAGGATCAGACTAGCGGGAGGCTCGGTGAGCAGTTCTTC. This encodes CASSQDQTSGRLGEQFF.

V is TRBV5-4 and J is TRBJ1-6, with D unresolved. This CDR3 has 14 amino acids. Germline loops: CDR1 SGHNT, CDR2 YYREEE (reference sequence). The V gene lost 1 base and the J gene lost 7 bases, with 9 bases spanning the gap. This CDR3 is CASSLRAENSPLHF. CDR3 bases: TGTGCCAGCAGCTTGAGGGCAGAGAATTCACCCCTCCACTTT.

The chain joins TRBV18 to TRBJ2-2, with a weak D call TRBD1 (6 bases). There are 16 residues in the CDR3. V lost 3 bases and J lost 1, with 12 bases in between. Germline loops: CDR1 KGHSH, CDR2 LQKENI. Here the CDR3 reads CASSPTPGQNTGELFF. The DNA for the CDR3 is TGTGCCAGCTCACCCACGCCGGGACAGAACACCGGGGAGCTGTTTTTT.

The CDR3, as DNA: TGTGCCAGCAGTCGCGCAGGGACAGGGAACAATGAGCAGTTCTTC. This encodes CASSRAGTGNNEQFF. The chain is built from TRBV6-5 and TRBJ2-1; TRBD1 agrees at 9 bases. Germline CDR1 and CDR2: MNHEY and SVGAGI. CDR3 length equals 15 residues. V trimming: 5 bases; J trimming: 5 bases; junction bases outside the gene matches: 7.

The V and J genes are TRBV25-1 and TRBJ2-1; 7 bases are a match to TRBD2. J was trimmed by 5 bases and V by 3 bases; bases with no gene match: 10. CDR1 and CDR2 from the germline V gene are MGHDK and SYGVNS. The CDR3 length is 16 residues. CDR3 residues: CASSDPAAGSHNEQFF. In DNA form, the CDR3 reads TGTGCCAGCAGTGACCCGGCAGCGGGGTCCCACAATGAGCAGTTCTTC. Filled out from reference TRBV25-1 and TRBJ2-1, the complete variable domain reads EADIYQTPRYLVIGTGKKITLECSQTMGHDKMYWYQQDPGMELHLIHYSYGVNSTEKGDLSSESTVSRIRTEHFPLTLESARPSHTSQYLCASSDPAAGSHNEQFFGPGTRLTVL.

The rearrangement uses TRBV4-1 and TRBJ2-5; D unresolved. V gave up 1 base and J gave up 5 bases, with 11 bases separating them. The CDR3 loop spans 14 amino acids. CDR1 and CDR2 (germline): MGHRA, YSYEKL. CDR3: CASSQVFSGETQYF. In DNA, the CDR3 is TGCGCCAGCAGCCAAGTGTTTAGTGGGGAGACCCAGTACTTC.

The V gene is TRBV24-1, the J gene TRBJ1-2; 11 bases map to TRBD1. The V gene's germline CDR1 is KGHDR and CDR2 SFDVKD. V lost 12 bases and J lost 7; bases outside the gene matches: 6. The CDR3 is 12 residues long. The CDR3 here is CAARTGGRGYTF. CDR3 coding DNA: TGTGCCGCTCGGACAGGGGGCCGTGGCTACACCTTC.

This clone was recorded only once. The J gene is TRBJ2-7, the V gene TRBV21-1; the table's D call, TRBD1, was not checked against the DNA. TRBV21-1 is an annotated pseudogene. This CDR3 comprises 15 residues. The CDR3 is CARAAEGGAIYEQYF. In nucleotides, the CDR3 is TGTGCCAGAGCGGCTGAAGGGGGCGCTATCTACGAGCAGTACTTC.

The J gene is TRBJ1-1, the V gene TRBV7-9, with D possibly matching TRBD1 (5 bases). The V end lost 5 bases, the J end lost 9 bases, and 16 bases lay between the germline ends. This CDR3 is built from 13 residues. Germline-derived CDR1 and CDR2 are SEHNR and FQNEAQ (reference sequence). CDR3 in amino acids: CASSIQGATQAFF. CDR3 in DNA: TGTGCCAGCAGCATCCAGGGAGCAACTCAAGCTTTCTTT.

The chain employs TRBV9 and TRBJ2-1; TRBD2 matches at 11 bases. J gave up 8 bases and V 4 bases, and 5 bases lay outside the gene matches. The CDR3 totals 14 residues. The germline V gene has CDR1 SGDLS and CDR2 YYNGEE. The DNA for the CDR3 is TGTGCCAGCAGCTTTAGCGGGAGGGCCGATGAGCAGTTCTTC. Protein product: CASSFSGRADEQFF.

Only one count was recorded for this clone. V gene TRBV12-1 combines with J gene TRBJ2-5. TRBV12-1 is a pseudogene. The CDR3 consists of 13 residues. CDR3 sequence (DNA): TGTGCCAGCTTGTTCTCACCGGGCAGTCCCCAGTACTTC. Translation gives CASLFSPGSPQYF.

V and J are TRBV5-4 and TRBJ2-5; a possible D gene is TRBD1 (6 bases). Looked up from germline, CDR1 is SGHNT and CDR2 is YYREEE (reference sequence). V was trimmed by 4 bases and J by 1 base, leaving 14 bases between them. The CDR3 spans 15 residues. The CDR3 bases are TGTGCCAGCAGCGGAACGGGACAAATCCAAGAGACCCAGTACTTC. Protein: CASSGTGQIQETQYF.

The V gene is TRBV27, the J gene TRBJ1-6, with a weak D call TRBD1 (6 bases). Germline values: CDR1 MNHEY, CDR2 SMNVEV (reference sequence). The CDR3 extends over 14 amino acids. V was cut by 1 base and J by 10 bases, with 11 bases left in between. In nucleotides, the CDR3 is TGTGCCAGCAGTTTATTACAGGGACGGTCACCCCTCCACTTT. It codes for CASSLLQGRSPLHF.

The V call is TRBV4-1, the J call TRBJ2-7; D is perhaps TRBD2 (6 bases). The CDR3 has 16 amino acids. V lost 4 bases to trimming and J lost 0 bases, with 16 bases between them. Germline V gives CDR1 MGHRA, CDR2 YSYEKL. CDR3 in amino acids: CASSRSLAGSSYEQYF. In nucleotides, the CDR3 is TGCGCCAGCAGCCGATCCCTGGCGGGAAGCTCCTACGAGCAGTACTTC.

The chain couples TRBV19 to TRBJ2-3; 7 bases fit TRBD2. J gave up 3 bases and V 3 bases, and 6 bases lay outside the gene matches. Germline CDR1 is LNHDA and CDR2 is SQIVND (reference sequence). The length of the CDR3 is 15 residues. The CDR3 DNA is TGTGCCAGTAGTATCGGACTAGTATCAACAGATACGCAGTATTTT. Its protein product is CASSIGLVSTDTQYF.

This chain links TRBV6-2 or TRBV6-3 with TRBJ2-1; 11 bases agree with TRBD2. This CDR3 is built from 15 residues. With 5 bases clipped from V and 2 bases from J, the junction kept 2 bases outside the gene matches. Germline V gene lookup returns CDR1 MNHEY and CDR2 SVGEGT. The CDR3 bases are TGTGCCAGCAGTAAGACTAGCGGGGCCTACAATGAGCAGTTCTTC. This encodes CASSKTSGAYNEQFF.

The V and J genes are TRBV2 and TRBJ1-5; perhaps TRBD1 as D (5 bases). The CDR3 runs 12 residues. Germline V CDR1 and CDR2: SNHLY, FYNNEI. V lost 4 bases and J lost 4, with 5 bases in between. The CDR3 nucleotides read TGTGCCAGCAGTGGACAGAATCAGCCCCAGCATTTT. This encodes CASSGQNQPQHF.

V usage is TRBV3-1 (or the pseudogene TRBV3-2) and J usage is TRBJ1-2, with D hard to call. Germline-derived CDR1 and CDR2 are LGHDT and YNNKEL (reference sequence). Trimming took off 4 bases at V and 2 bases at J, with 11 bases between the two ends. The CDR3 runs 14 residues. CDR3 sequence reads: CASSLGLENYGYTF. In DNA, the CDR3 is TGTGCCAGCAGCCTCGGACTGGAGAACTATGGCTACACCTTC.

A single count supports this clone. CDR3 in amino acids: CASSLASGRGYGYTF. CDR3 nucleotides: TGTGCCAGCAGCTTGGCCTCGGGCAGGGGGTATGGCTACACCTTC. This chain joins TRBV5-4 and TRBJ1-2, with TRBD1 matching 7 bases. Germline CDR1 and CDR2: SGHNT and YYREEE (reference sequence). The CDR3 is 15 amino acids. J was trimmed by 5 bases and V by 0 bases; bases with no gene match: 7.